The 16 T cell receptor beta chains listed next were all sequenced from one sample in a study of PD-1 blockade in classical Hodgkin lymphoma (dated by TCRdb to 2018 to 2020). Sample time point, as interpreted from the label and publication: cycle 4 day 1 (C4D1), after 5 to 7 weeks of nivolumab. Relapse after autologous stem cell transplantation had occurred in all trial patients, and cohorts A, B and C were distinguished by prior brentuximab vedotin exposure. Magnetic negative selection with a Miltenyi CD8+ T cell isolation kit was used to purify CD8+ T cells from thawed PBMCs. Library creation used the immunoSEQ multiplex PCR assay. TCRdb took over this immuneACCESS table, retaining in-frame rearrangements with V and J assigned. Such tables are incomplete; in checked studies, under half of the missing clones stem from an unresolved V gene, and the remainder is unexplained. The sample contains 7,300 or so clones, 60% to 80% of them found a single time. Together, the top ten hold around 34% of the sample.

Sequenced material: CD8+ T cells from blood, taken before the fourth cycle of nivolumab. Every receptor here comes from a human donor with classical Hodgkin lymphoma.

The sample holds a few counts of this clone. CDR3 loop: CASSWTSSNEQFF. The CDR3 DNA reads TGTGCCAGCAGCTGGACTAGCTCCAATGAGCAGTTCTTC. The V call is TRBV7-3, the J call TRBJ2-1; TRBD2 aligns across 8 bases. V shed 4 bases and J 6 bases; nucleotides not matched to a gene: 2. Looked up from germline, CDR1 is SGHTA and CDR2 is FQGTGA. This CDR3 has 13 amino acids.

J is TRBJ1-1 and V is TRBV28; no clear D. The germline V gene has CDR1 MDHEN and CDR2 SYDVKM. The germline V and J ends were trimmed by 3 bases and 4 bases, with 15 bases remaining between them. This CDR3 has 15 residues. The CDR3 reads CASSFLGSGSTEAFF. The CDR3, as DNA: TGTGCCAGCAGTTTTCTGGGCAGCGGGAGCACTGAAGCTTTCTTT.

This clone was detected only a few times. This sequence joins TRBV7-9 and TRBJ1-5; D gene ambiguous. This CDR3 region has 12 residues. CDR1 and CDR2 (germline): SEHNR, FQNEAQ (reference sequence). V was clipped by 4 bases and J by 4 bases, with 5 bases between them. Here the CDR3 reads CASSSRNQPQHF. Written as DNA, the CDR3 is TGTGCCAGCAGCTCGCGGAATCAGCCCCAGCATTTT. Full variable domain (missing parts from reference TRBV7-9 and TRBJ1-5): DTGVSQNPRHKITKRGQNVTFRCDPISEHNRLYWYRQTLGQGPEFLTYFQNEAQLEKSRLLSDRFSAERPKGSFSTLEIQRTEQGDSAMYLCASSSRNQPQHFGDGTRLSIL.

The chain uses TRBV13 and TRBJ2-1, with 7 bases aligning to TRBD2. J gave up 2 bases and V 3 bases, and 4 bases lay outside the gene matches. Germline loops: CDR1 PRHDT, CDR2 FYEKMQ (reference sequence). The CDR3 length is 15 residues. The CDR3 here is CASSFRLAAYNEQFF. The CDR3, as DNA: TGTGCCAGCAGCTTTAGGCTAGCGGCCTACAATGAGCAGTTCTTC. The variable domain in full, completed from reference TRBV13 and TRBJ2-1, reads AAGVIQSPRHLIKEKRETATLKCYPIPRHDTVYWYQQGPGQDPQFLISFYEKMQSDKGSIPDRFSAQQFSDYHSELNMSSLELGDSALYFCASSFRLAAYNEQFFGPGTRLTVL.

Only one count was recorded for this clone. The chain uses TRBV4-2 and TRBJ1-1; 7 positions match TRBD1. V gave up 0 bases and J gave up 0 bases; unmatched junction bases: 13. The germline gives CDR1 LGHNA, CDR2 YNFKEQ. The CDR3 consists of 19 residues. The CDR3 sequence: CASSQDPDRASTMNTEAFF. CDR3 sequence (DNA): TGTGCCAGCAGCCAAGATCCAGACAGGGCTTCCACTATGAACACTGAAGCTTTCTTT.

The gene calls are TRBV4-3 and TRBJ1-2; a weak D match, TRBD1 (6 bases). With 0 bases removed from V and 0 bases from J, the gap between germline ends came to 8 bases. The CDR3 has 15 residues. Germline CDR1 LGHNA, CDR2 YSLEER. Written as DNA, the CDR3 is TGCGCCAGCAGCCAAGACCAGGGGTCTAACTATGGCTACACCTTC. The encoded protein is CASSQDQGSNYGYTF.

The rearrangement joins TRBV6-5 to TRBJ1-2; TRBD1 might be the D (6 bases). Judging by the DNA end, TRBJ2-5 fits better; the J call may be wrong. This CDR3 has 9 residues. Germline lookup yields CDR1 MNHEY and CDR2 SVGAGI. CDR3 bases: TGTGCCAGCAGAGGGGGCCAGTACTTC. Amino acids: CASRGGQYF.

J is TRBJ1-1 and V is TRBV9; 10 positions match TRBD1. This CDR3 is built from 15 residues. After removal of 0 bases from V and 7 bases from J, the junction contained 6 bases not matched to a gene. Germline loops: CDR1 SGDLS, CDR2 YYNGEE. The CDR3 bases are TGTGCCAGCAGCGTAGTGGGGACAGGGGTGGATGAAGCTTTCTTT. Amino acids: CASSVVGTGVDEAFF.

The chain recombines TRBV6-6 with TRBJ1-1, with D hard to call. The CDR3 totals 13 residues. Trimming stripped 0 bases from V and 7 bases from J, with 9 bases between. Looked up from germline, CDR1 is MNHNY and CDR2 is SVGAGI (reference sequence). CDR3 sequence reads: CASSYSWENEAFF. CDR3 DNA sequence: TGTGCCAGCAGTTACTCTTGGGAGAATGAAGCTTTCTTT.

This clone has only one observation. This sequence joins TRBV9 and TRBJ1-4; D is undetermined. The CDR3 has 12 amino acids. V was shortened by 7 bases and J by 8 bases, with 12 bases between the two germline ends. In germline, CDR1 is SGDLS, CDR2 YYNGEE. The CDR3 DNA sequence: TGTGCCAGCGCGGGCGGCGGCGAAAAACTGTTTTTT. This gives the protein CASAGGGEKLFF.

The J gene is TRBJ2-1, the V gene TRBV27; tentatively, D is TRBD2 (6 bases). Per germline, CDR1 MNHEY and CDR2 SMNVEV (reference sequence). CDR3 size: 13 residues. The V end lost 2 bases, the J end lost 8 bases, and 10 bases lay between the germline ends. The CDR3 sequence is CASSLIGRDEQFF. The CDR3 nucleotides are TGTGCCAGCAGTTTAATCGGGAGAGATGAGCAGTTCTTC.

This clone has a handful of counts. The CDR3 bases are TGTGCCAGCAGCTTAGACTCCGTCTCCTACGAGCAGTACTTC. This encodes CASSLDSVSYEQYF. V and J are TRBV7-6 and TRBJ2-7, with D unresolved. Looked up from germline, CDR1 is SGHVS and CDR2 is FNYEAQ. The V end lost 1 base, the J end lost 0 bases, and 7 bases lay between the germline ends. This CDR3 spans 14 amino acids.

This chain joins TRBV5-6 and TRBJ2-2; 9 bases fit TRBD1. CDR1 SGHDT and CDR2 YYEEEE come from the germline V gene. The V gene end was trimmed by 0 bases and the J gene end by 3 bases; junction bases not matched to a gene: 6. The CDR3 has 17 amino acids. CDR3 region: CASSLVQGAGDTGELFF. The CDR3 DNA sequence: TGTGCCAGCAGCTTGGTACAGGGGGCGGGGGACACCGGGGAGCTGTTTTTT.

The genes are TRBV19 and TRBJ1-5, with D possibly TRBD1 on 6 matching bases. The CDR3 is made up of 15 amino acids. V lost 4 bases to trimming and J lost 4 bases, with 14 bases between them. Germline loops: CDR1 LNHDA, CDR2 SQIVND (reference sequence). This CDR3 reads CASSKIRDINQPQHF. The CDR3 DNA sequence: TGTGCCAGTAGTAAAATCCGGGACATAAATCAGCCCCAGCATTTT.

V gene TRBV2 combines with J gene TRBJ2-7; TRBD2 matches 9 bases. The CDR3 runs 15 residues. Germline values: CDR1 SNHLY, CDR2 FYNNEI. The V gene end was trimmed by 11 bases and the J gene end by 2 bases; junction bases not matched to a gene: 13. CDR3 protein: CAGLSGSGVPYEQYF. The CDR3, as DNA: TGTGCCGGTCTTAGCGGGAGTGGCGTCCCCTACGAGCAGTACTTC.

This clone appeared a single time. The chain couples TRBV7-2 to TRBJ2-7; TRBD2 aligns across 11 bases. CDR1 is SGHTA, CDR2 FQGNSA, per germline. The V and J ends lost 3 bases and 6 bases, in that order; junction bases with no gene match: 16. The CDR3 has 18 amino acids. The CDR3 DNA is TGTGCCAGCAGCTTTTCAGGCCTTAGCGGGGGGGCCCGGCTCGAGCAGTACTTC. Translated, it gives CASSFSGLSGGARLEQYF.